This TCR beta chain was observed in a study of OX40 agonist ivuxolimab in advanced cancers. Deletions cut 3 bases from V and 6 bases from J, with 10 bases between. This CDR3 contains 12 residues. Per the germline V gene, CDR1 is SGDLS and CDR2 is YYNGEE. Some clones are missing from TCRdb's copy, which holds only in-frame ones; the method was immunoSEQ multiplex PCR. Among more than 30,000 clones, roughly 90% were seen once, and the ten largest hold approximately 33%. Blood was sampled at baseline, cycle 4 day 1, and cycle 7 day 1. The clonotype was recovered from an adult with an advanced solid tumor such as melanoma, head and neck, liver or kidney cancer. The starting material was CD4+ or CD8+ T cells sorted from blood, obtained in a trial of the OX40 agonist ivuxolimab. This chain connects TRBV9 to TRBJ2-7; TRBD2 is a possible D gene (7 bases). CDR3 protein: CASSAGGSEQYF. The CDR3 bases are TGTGCCAGCAGCGCGGGGGGCAGCGAGCAGTACTTC.